This T cell receptor beta chain was identified in a study of radiation and T cells in renal cell carcinoma. The wider study: Nephrectomy followed 15 Gy stereotactic body radiation by 4 weeks.

Time point specified: baseline pretreatment blood. Treatment specified: 15 Gy SBRT to primary tumor, nephrectomy 4 weeks later. The protocol was immunoSEQ multiplex PCR, while the TCRdb copy is restricted to in-frame clones and leaves out a portion. The sample lists some 110,000 clones; around 84% were seen once. The TCR comes from a woman in her sixties with renal cell carcinoma. Sequencing used blood, obtained from a patient whose treatment included radiotherapy and nephrectomy.

The CDR3 spells CASWEGQQNSPLHF. CDR3 DNA: TGTGCCAGCTGGGAGGGACAGCAGAATTCACCCCTCCACTTT. V and J are TRBV2 and TRBJ1-6; TRBD1 aligns across 7 bases. The CDR3 runs to 14 residues. Germline trimming cut 8 bases from V and 7 bases from J; bases unmatched to any gene: 8. Germline values: CDR1 SNHLY, CDR2 FYNNEI. Looking up the rest from reference TRBV2 and TRBJ1-6 gives the full variable domain: EPEVTQTPSHQVTQMGQEVILRCVPISNHLYFYWYRQILGQKVEFLVSFYNNEISEKSEIFDDQFSVERPDGSNFTLKIRSTKLEDSAMYFCASWEGQQNSPLHFGNGTRLTVT.